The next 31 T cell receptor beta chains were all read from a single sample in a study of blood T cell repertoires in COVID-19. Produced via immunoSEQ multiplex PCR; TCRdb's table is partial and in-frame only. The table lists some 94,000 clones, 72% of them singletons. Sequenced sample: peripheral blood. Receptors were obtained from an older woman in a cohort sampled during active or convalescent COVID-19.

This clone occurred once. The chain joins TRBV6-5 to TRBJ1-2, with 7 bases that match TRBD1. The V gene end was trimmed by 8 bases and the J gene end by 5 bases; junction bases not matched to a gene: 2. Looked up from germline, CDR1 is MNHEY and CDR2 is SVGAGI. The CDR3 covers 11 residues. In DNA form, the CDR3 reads TGTGCCAGCCGACAGGGATATGGCTACACCTTC. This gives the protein CASRQGYGYTF.

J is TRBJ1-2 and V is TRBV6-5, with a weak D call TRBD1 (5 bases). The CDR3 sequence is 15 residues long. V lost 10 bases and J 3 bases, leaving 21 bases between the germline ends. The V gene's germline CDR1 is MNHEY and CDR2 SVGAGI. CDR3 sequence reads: CAIPRTPTADYGYTF. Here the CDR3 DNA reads TGTGCCATTCCGCGGACACCTACCGCGGACTATGGCTACACCTTC.

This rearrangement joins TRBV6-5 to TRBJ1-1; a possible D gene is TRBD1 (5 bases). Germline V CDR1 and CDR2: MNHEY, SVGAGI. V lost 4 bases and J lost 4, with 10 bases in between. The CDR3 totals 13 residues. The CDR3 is CASSFRVGTEAFF. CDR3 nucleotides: TGTGCCAGCAGTTTCAGGGTGGGCACTGAAGCTTTCTTT.

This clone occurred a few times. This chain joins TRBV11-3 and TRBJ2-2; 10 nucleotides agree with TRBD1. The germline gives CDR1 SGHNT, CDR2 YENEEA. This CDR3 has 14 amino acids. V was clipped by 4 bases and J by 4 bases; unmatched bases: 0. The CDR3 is CASSWTGGTGELFF. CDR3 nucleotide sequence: TGTGCCAGCAGCTGGACAGGGGGCACCGGGGAGCTGTTTTTT.

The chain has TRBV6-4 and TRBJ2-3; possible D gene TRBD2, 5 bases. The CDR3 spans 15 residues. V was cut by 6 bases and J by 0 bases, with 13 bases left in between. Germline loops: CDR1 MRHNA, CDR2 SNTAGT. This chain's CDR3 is CASSRVGISTDTQYF. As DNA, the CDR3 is TGTGCCAGCAGCCGCGTCGGGATTAGCACAGATACGCAGTATTTT.

The CDR3 region is CASSIDRYRSYHTGELFF. In DNA form, the CDR3 reads TGTGCCAGTAGTATAGATCGGTATAGAAGCTACCACACCGGGGAGCTGTTTTTT. This rearrangement joins TRBV19 to TRBJ2-2; D call uncertain. Germline V gene sequence: CDR1 LNHDA, CDR2 SQIVND (reference sequence). The CDR3 has 18 residues. V lost 0 bases and J lost 3, with 17 bases in between. Full variable domain (rest looked up from reference TRBV19 and TRBJ2-2): DGGITQSPKYLFRKEGQNVTLSCEQNLNHDAMYWYRQDPGQGLRLIYYSQIVNDFQKGDIAEGYSVSREKKESFPLTVTSAQKNPTAFYLCASSIDRYRSYHTGELFFGEGSRLTVL.

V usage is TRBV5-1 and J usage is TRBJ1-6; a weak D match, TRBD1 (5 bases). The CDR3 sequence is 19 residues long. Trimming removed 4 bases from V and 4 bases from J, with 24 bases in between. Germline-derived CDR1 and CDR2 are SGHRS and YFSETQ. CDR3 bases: TGCGCCAGCAGCCAGACAATCGGGTTTACCGGGGGGTATAATTCACCCCTCCACTTT. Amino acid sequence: CASSQTIGFTGGYNSPLHF.

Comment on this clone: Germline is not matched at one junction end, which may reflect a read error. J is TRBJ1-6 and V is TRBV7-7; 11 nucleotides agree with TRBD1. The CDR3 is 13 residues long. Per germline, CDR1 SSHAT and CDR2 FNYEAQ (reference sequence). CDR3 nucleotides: TGTGCTAGCAGCAAGGACAGGGGGCGGCCCCTCCACTTT. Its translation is CASSKDRGRPLHF.

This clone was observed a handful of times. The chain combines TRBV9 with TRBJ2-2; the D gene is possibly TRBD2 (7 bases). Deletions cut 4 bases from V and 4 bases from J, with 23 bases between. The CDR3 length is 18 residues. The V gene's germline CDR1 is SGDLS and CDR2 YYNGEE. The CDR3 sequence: CASSPRFWGGRGTGELFF. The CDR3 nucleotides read TGTGCCAGCAGCCCCCGCTTTTGGGGGGGCCGTGGCACCGGGGAGCTGTTTTTT.

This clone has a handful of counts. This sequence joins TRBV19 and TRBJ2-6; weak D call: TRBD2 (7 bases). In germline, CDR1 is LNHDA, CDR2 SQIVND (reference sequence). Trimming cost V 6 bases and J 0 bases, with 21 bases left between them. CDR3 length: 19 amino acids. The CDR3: CASSPILAGAFSGANVLTF. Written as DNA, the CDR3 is TGTGCCAGTAGCCCCATCCTTGCGGGGGCCTTCTCTGGGGCCAACGTCCTGACTTTC.

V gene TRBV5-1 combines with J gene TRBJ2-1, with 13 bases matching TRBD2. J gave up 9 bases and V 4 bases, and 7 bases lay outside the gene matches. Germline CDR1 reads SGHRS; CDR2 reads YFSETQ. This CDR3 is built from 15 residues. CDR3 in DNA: TGCGCCAGCAGCCCGGGACTAGCGGGGTATTTTGAGCAGTTCTTC. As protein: CASSPGLAGYFEQFF.

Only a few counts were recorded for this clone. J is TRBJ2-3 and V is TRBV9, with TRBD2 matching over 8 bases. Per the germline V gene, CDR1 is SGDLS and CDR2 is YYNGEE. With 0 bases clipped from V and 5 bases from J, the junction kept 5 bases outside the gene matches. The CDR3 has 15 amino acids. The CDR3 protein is CASSVARGVVDTQYF. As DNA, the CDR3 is TGTGCCAGCAGCGTAGCGCGGGGGGTAGTAGATACGCAGTATTTT.

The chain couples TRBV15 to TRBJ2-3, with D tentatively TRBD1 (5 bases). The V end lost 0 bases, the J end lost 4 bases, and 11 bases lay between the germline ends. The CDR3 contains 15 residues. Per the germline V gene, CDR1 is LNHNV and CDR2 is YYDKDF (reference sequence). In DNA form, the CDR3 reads TGTGCCACCAGCAGAGAGACAGTGTCCCCAGATACGCAGTATTTT. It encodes CATSRETVSPDTQYF.

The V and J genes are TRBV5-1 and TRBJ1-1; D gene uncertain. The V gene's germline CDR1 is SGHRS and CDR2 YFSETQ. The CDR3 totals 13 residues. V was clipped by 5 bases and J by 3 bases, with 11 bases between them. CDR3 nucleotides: TGCGCCAGCAGATCATACCGGGACACTGAAGCTTTCTTT. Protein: CASRSYRDTEAFF.

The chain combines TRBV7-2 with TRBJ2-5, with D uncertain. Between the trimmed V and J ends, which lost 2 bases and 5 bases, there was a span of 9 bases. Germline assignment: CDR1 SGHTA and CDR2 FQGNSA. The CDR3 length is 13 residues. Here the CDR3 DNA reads TGTGCCAGCAGCTTACAACAGCTGGAGACCCAGTACTTC. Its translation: CASSLQQLETQYF.

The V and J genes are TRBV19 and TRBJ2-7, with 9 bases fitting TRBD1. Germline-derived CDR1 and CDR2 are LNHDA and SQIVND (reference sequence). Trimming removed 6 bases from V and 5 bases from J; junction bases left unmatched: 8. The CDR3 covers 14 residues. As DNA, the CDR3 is TGTGCCAGTAGGCTCGGGACAGGGATGGACGAGCAGTACTTC. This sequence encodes CASRLGTGMDEQYF.

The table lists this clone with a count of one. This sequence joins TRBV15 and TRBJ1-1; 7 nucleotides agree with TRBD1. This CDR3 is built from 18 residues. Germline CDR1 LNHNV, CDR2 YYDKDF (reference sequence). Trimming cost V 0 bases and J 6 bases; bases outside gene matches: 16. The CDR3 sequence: CATSRDYNGLGGSAEAFF. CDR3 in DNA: TGTGCCACCAGCAGAGATTATAATGGTTTAGGGGGCAGCGCTGAAGCTTTCTTT.

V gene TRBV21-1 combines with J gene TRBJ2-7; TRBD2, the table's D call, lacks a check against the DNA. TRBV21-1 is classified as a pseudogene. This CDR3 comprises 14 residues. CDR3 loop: CASSKAAPGYEQYF. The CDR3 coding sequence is TGTGCCAGCAGCAAGGCGGCACCCGGCTACGAGCAGTACTTC.

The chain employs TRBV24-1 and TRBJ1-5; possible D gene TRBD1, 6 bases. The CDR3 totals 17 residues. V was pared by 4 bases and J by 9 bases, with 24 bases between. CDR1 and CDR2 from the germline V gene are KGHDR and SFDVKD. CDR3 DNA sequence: TGTGCCACCAGTGACATGCACGGGTCAGACAGGAGCCGGCCCCAGCATTTT. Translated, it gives CATSDMHGSDRSRPQHF.

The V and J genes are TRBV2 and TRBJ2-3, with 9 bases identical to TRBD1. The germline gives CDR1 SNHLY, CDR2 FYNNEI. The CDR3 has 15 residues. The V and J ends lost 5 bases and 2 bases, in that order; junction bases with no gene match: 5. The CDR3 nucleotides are TGTGCCAGCAGTACAGGGGGCGTAGTCACAGATACGCAGTATTTT. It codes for CASSTGGVVTDTQYF.

CDR3 nucleotide sequence: TGTGCCAGCAGAACGGGACTAGCGGGGGTTTTGGAGACCCAGTACTTC. Its protein is CASRTGLAGVLETQYF. The rearrangement uses TRBV28 and TRBJ2-5; 14 nucleotides align to TRBD2. This CDR3 contains 16 residues. The V segment lost 6 bases and the J segment 5 bases; nucleotides outside the gene matches: 8. Germline lookup yields CDR1 MDHEN and CDR2 SYDVKM. The full variable domain, its missing parts supplied by reference TRBV28 and TRBJ2-5, is DVKVTQSSRYLVKRTGEKVFLECVQDMDHENMFWYRQDPGLGLRLIYFSYDVKMKEKGDIPEGYSVSREKKERFSLILESASTNQTSMYLCASRTGLAGVLETQYFGPGTRLLVL.

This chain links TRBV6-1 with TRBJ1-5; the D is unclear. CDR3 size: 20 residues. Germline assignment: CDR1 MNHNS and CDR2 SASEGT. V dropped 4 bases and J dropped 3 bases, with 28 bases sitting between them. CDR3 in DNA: TGTGCCAGCAGTGCGGTTCCGTCCTGGGAGCACCTTGGGTTCAATCAGCCCCAGCATTTT. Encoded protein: CASSAVPSWEHLGFNQPQHF.

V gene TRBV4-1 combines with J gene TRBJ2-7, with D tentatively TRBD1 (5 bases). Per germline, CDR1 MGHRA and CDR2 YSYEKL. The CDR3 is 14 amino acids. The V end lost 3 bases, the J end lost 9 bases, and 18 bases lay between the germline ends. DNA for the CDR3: TGCGCCAGCAGCCACCTAAGACAGAATAACGGGCAGTACTTC. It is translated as CASSHLRQNNGQYF.

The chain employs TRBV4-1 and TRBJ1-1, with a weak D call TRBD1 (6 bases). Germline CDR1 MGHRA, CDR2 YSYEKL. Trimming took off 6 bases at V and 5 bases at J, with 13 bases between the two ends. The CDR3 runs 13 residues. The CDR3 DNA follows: TGCGCCAGCAGGGCTACAGGGAATACTGAAGCTTTCTTT. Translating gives CASRATGNTEAFF.

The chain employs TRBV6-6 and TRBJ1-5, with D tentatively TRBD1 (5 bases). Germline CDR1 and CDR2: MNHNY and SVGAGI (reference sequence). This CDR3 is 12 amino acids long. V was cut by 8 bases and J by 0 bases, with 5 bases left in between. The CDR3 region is CASQGSNQPQHF. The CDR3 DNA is TGTGCCAGCCAGGGTAGCAATCAGCCCCAGCATTTT.

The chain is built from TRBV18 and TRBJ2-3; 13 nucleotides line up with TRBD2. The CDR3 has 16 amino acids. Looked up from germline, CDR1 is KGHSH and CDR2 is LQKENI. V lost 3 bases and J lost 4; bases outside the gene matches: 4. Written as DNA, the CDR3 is TGTGCCAGCTCACCCGGGACTAGCGGGGTCGCAGATACGCAGTATTTT. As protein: CASSPGTSGVADTQYF. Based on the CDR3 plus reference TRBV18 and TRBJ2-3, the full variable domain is NAGVMQNPRHLVRRRGQEARLRCSPMKGHSHVYWYRQLPEEGLKFMVYLQKENIIDESGMPKERFSAEFPKEGPSILRIQQVVRGDSAAYFCASSPGTSGVADTQYFGPGTRLTVL.

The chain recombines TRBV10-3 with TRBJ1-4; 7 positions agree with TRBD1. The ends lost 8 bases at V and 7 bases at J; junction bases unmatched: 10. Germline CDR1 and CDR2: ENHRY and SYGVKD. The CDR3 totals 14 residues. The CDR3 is CAIGTAGGSEKLFF. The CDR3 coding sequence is TGTGCCATCGGGACAGCGGGGGGTTCTGAAAAACTGTTTTTT.

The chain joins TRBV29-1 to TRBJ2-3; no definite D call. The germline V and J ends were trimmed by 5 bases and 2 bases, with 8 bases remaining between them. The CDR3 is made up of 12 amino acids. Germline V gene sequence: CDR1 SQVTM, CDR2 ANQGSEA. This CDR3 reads CSVRLDTDTQYF. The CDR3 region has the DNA TGCAGCGTTCGTCTAGACACAGATACGCAGTATTTT.

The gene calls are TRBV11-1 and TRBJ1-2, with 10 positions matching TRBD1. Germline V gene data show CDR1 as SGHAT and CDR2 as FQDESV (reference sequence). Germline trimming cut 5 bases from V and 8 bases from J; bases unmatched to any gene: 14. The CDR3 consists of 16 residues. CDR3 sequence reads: CASSPGTGAISIGYTF. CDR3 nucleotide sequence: TGTGCCAGCAGCCCCGGGACAGGGGCAATCTCAATCGGCTACACCTTC.

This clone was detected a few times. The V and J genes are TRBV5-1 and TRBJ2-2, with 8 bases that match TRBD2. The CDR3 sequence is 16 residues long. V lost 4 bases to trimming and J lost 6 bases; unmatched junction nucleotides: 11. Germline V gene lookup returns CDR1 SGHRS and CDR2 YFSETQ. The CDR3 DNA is TGCGCCAGCAGCCCCCGGGCGGGAGGAAGCTCCGGGGAGCTGTTTTTT. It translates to CASSPRAGGSSGELFF.

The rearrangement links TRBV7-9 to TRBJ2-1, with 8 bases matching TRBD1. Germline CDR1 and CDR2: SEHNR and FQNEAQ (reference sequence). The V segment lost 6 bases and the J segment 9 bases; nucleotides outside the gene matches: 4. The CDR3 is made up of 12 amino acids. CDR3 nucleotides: TGTGCCAGCAGTGGACAGGGAACTGAGCAGTTCTTC. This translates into CASSGQGTEQFF.